These T cell receptor beta chains were read from a single sample in a study of technical replicates of blood from a handful of donors. Libraries were prepared by immunoSEQ multiplex PCR; TCRdb keeps only in-frame clonotypes and omits some of them. The data contain 87,000 or so clones, over 90% of them singletons. The sequenced material came from T cells isolated from PBMCs. These receptors were collected from a human donor in good health. The CDR3 runs from the conserved cysteine through the conserved F or W. The order of the fields is clone size, V gene, D gene, J gene, CDR3 protein, CDR3 DNA. D genes are given only for firm matches. For some rows the clone size is stated as once, few or many, or as a class when expanded; others skip it.

.	TRBV6-5	.	TRBJ1-2	CASSTTGGYGYTF	TGTGCCAGCAGTACCACGGGTGGCTATGGCTACACCTTC
.	TRBV5-1	.	TRBJ2-7	CASSLPSYEQYF	TGCGCCAGCAGCCTCCCTAGCTACGAGCAGTACTTC
.	TRBV7-9	TRBD1	TRBJ2-7	CASSWDRGIHEQYF	TGTGCCAGCAGCTGGGACAGGGGGATACACGAGCAGTACTTC
few	TRBV21-1	.	TRBJ1-2	CASSKWVAGNYGYTF	TGTGCCAGCAGCAAGTGGGTCGCGGGCAACTATGGCTACACCTTC
.	TRBV30	.	TRBJ2-5	CAWSVFRETQYF	TGTGCCTGGAGTGTTTTCAGAGAGACCCAGTACTTC
.	TRBV7-7	TRBD1	TRBJ2-2	CASSSTTGGASTGELFF	TGTGCTAGCAGCTCAACCACAGGGGGCGCGAGCACCGGGGAGCTGTTTTTT
.	TRBV7-9	TRBD2	TRBJ2-3	CASSYGLAGGQDTQYF	TGTGCCAGCAGCTATGGACTAGCGGGAGGTCAAGATACGCAGTATTTT
.	TRBV5-1	TRBD2	TRBJ2-3	CASSFGTSGRADTQYF	TGCGCCAGCAGCTTCGGGACTAGCGGGAGGGCAGATACGCAGTATTTT
.	TRBV27	TRBD2	TRBJ2-7	CASSPGLAYEQYF	TGTGCCAGCAGCCCCGGACTAGCCTACGAGCAGTACTTC
.	TRBV19	TRBD1	TRBJ2-7	CASREPGQVGEQYF	TGTGCCAGTAGGGAGCCGGGACAGGTAGGCGAGCAGTACTTC
.	TRBV7-2	.	TRBJ1-5	CASSSGGNQPQHF	TGTGCCAGCAGCTCGGGGGGGAATCAGCCCCAGCATTTT
.	TRBV4-2	.	TRBJ1-1	CASSHGMTAGTEAFF	TGTGCCAGCAGCCATGGCATGACAGCGGGCACTGAAGCTTTCTTT
.	TRBV4-1	TRBD2	TRBJ2-7	CASSQDWLGGRNEQYF	TGCGCCAGCAGCCAAGATTGGTTGGGCGGGAGGAACGAGCAGTACTTC
.	TRBV10-3	.	TRBJ2-7	CAISRDNYEQYF	TGTGCCATCAGTCGGGACAACTACGAGCAGTACTTC
.	TRBV5-6	.	TRBJ2-7	CASSLQVYEQYF	TGTGCCAGCAGCTTACAGGTTTACGAGCAGTACTTC
.	TRBV9	.	TRBJ2-3	CASSVLEAPTDTQYF	TGTGCCAGCAGCGTCCTGGAGGCCCCCACAGATACGCAGTATTTT
.	TRBV9	TRBD2	TRBJ2-1	CASSASGGSSYNEQFF	TGTGCCAGCAGCGCCTCTGGCGGGAGCTCCTACAATGAGCAGTTCTTC
.	TRBV5-1	TRBD1	TRBJ1-5	CASSLGQGSFNQPQHF	TGCGCCAGCAGCTTGGGACAGGGGAGCTTCAATCAGCCCCAGCATTTT
.	TRBV15	TRBD2	TRBJ2-3	CATSGLAESTDTQYF	TGTGCCACCAGCGGTCTAGCGGAATCCACAGATACGCAGTATTTT
.	TRBV9	.	TRBJ1-2	CASSGAGGEANYGYTF	TGTGCCAGCAGCGGCGCAGGAGGAGAAGCTAACTATGGCTACACCTTC
.	TRBV27	TRBD2	TRBJ2-7	CASSFGLAGPYEQYF	TGTGCCAGCAGTTTTGGACTAGCGGGACCCTACGAGCAGTACTTC
.	TRBV27	TRBD1	TRBJ1-5	CASDHWDRGPNQPQHF	TGTGCCAGCGACCATTGGGACAGGGGACCCAATCAGCCCCAGCATTTT
.	TRBV7-9	TRBD2	TRBJ2-7	CASSSLAGGPYEQYF	TGTGCCAGCAGCTCACTAGCGGGAGGACCTTACGAGCAGTACTTC
.	TRBV27	.	TRBJ2-1	CASKSGGTYNEQFF	TGTGCCAGCAAGTCCGGAGGCACCTACAATGAGCAGTTCTTC
.	TRBV6-4	TRBD2	TRBJ2-3	CASSELAGADTQYF	TGTGCCAGCAGTGAACTAGCGGGAGCAGATACGCAGTATTTT